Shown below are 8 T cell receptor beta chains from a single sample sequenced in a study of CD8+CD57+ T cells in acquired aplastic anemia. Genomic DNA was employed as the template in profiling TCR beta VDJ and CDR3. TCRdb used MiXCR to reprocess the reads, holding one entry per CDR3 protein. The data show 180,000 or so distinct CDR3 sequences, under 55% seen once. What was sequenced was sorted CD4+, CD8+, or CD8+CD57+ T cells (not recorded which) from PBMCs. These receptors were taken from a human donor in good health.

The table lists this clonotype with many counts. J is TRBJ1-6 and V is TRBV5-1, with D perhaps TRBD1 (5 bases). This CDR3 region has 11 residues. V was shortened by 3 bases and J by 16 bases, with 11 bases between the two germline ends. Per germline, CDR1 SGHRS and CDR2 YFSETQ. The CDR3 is CASSSGRILHF. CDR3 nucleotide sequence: TGCGCCAGCAGCTCGGGACGGATACTCCACTTT.

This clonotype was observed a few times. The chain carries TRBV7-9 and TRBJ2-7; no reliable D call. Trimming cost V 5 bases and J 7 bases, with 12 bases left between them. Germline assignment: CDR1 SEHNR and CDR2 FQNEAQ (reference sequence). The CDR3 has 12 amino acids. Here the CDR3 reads CASSLSFGEQYF. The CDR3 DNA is TGTGCCAGCAGCCTCTCCTTCGGGGAGCAGTACTTC. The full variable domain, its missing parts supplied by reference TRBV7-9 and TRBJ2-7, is DTGVSQNPRHKITKRGQNVTFRCDPISEHNRLYWYRQTLGQGPEFLTYFQNEAQLEKSRLLSDRFSAERPKGSFSTLEIQRTEQGDSAMYLCASSLSFGEQYFGPGTRLTVT.

The CDR3 DNA sequence: TGCAGTGCTAGGTATCACAGGGGGCGCGACGAGCAGTACTTC. It encodes CSARYHRGRDEQYF. The gene calls are TRBV20-1 and TRBJ2-7; 9 positions agree with TRBD1. The CDR3 consists of 14 residues. Germline V gene lookup returns CDR1 DFQATT and CDR2 SNEGSKA (reference sequence). V shed 3 bases and J 5 bases; nucleotides not matched to a gene: 8.

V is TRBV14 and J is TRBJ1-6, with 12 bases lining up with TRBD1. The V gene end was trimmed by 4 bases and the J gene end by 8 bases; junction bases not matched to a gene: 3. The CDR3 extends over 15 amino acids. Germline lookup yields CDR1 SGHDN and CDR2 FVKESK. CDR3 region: CASSRGQGAYSPLHF. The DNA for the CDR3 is TGTGCCAGCAGCCGGGGACAGGGGGCTTATTCACCCCTCCACTTT.

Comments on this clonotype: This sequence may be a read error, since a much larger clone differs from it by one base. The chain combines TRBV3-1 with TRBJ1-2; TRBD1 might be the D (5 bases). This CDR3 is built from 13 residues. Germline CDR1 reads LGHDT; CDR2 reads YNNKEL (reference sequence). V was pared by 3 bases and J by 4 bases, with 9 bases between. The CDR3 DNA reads TGTGCCAGCAGCCAGGGACGGGTCTATGGCTACACCTTC. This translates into CASSQGRVYGYTF. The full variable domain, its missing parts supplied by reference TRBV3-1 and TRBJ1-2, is DTAVSQTPKYLVTQMGNDKSIKCEQNLGHDTMYWYKQDSKKFLKIMFSYNNKELIINETVPNRFSPKSPDKAHLNLHINSLELGDSAVYFCASSQGRVYGYTFGSGTRLTVV.

The CDR3 bases are TGTGCCAGCAAAGCGGACGGGGAACATTCACCCCTCCACTTT. This translates into CASKADGEHSPLHF. This rearrangement joins TRBV2 to TRBJ1-6; no firm D call. CDR1 and CDR2 from the germline V gene are SNHLY and FYNNEI. V lost 7 bases, J lost 8 bases, and 15 bases lay in between. The CDR3 is 14 amino acids.

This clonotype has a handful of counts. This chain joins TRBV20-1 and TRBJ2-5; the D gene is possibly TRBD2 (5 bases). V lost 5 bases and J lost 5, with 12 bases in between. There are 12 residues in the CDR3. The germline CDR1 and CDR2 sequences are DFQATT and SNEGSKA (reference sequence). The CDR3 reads CSAQTGMETQYF. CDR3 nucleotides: TGCAGTGCTCAGACGGGAATGGAGACCCAGTACTTC.

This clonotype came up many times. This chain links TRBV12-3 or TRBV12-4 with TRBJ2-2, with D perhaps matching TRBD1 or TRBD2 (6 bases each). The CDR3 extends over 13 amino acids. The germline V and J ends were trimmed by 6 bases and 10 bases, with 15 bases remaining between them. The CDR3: CASRLGGPTELFF. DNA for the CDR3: TGTGCCAGCAGGTTGGGGGGCCCGACGGAGCTGTTTTTT.